The clone carrying this T cell receptor beta chain was seen a few times. What it binds is not known. Trimming removed 6 bases at V and 5 bases at J, with 10 bases between. Germline lookup yields CDR1 MNHEY and CDR2 SMNVEV (reference sequence). The CDR3 is 13 amino acids. The source of the sample is a study of cytomegalovirus exposure and HLA in healthy donors. Study results and caveats: A later analysis linked a missense DCLRE1C variant to TCR beta V- and J-gene trimming. Later analysis identified several of the most significant clusters that appeared linked to common viral pathogens.

It was healthy bone marrow donors who served as donors. PCR was performed using 60 Vbeta and 13 Jbeta primers. Generated by immunoSEQ multiplex PCR, the TCRdb table keeps only in-frame clones and is missing some. Of around 85,000 clones detected, around 77% appear once; the ten largest clones hold around 7%. The sample was PBMCs. The sequence was collected from a man aged 25 to 40 in good health and CMV-seronegative. J is TRBJ1-4 and V is TRBV27, with D perhaps matching TRBD1 (5 bases). Here the CDR3 reads CASSRALNEKLFF. The CDR3 DNA sequence: TGTGCCAGCAGCAGGGCGTTAAATGAAAAACTGTTTTTT. The complete variable domain, with remaining parts taken from reference TRBV27 and TRBJ1-4, reads EAQVTQNPRYLITVTGKKLTVTCSQNMNHEYMSWYRQDPGLGLRQIYYSMNVEVTDKGDVPEGYKVSRKEKRNFPLILESPSPNQTSLYFCASSRALNEKLFFGSGTQLSVL.